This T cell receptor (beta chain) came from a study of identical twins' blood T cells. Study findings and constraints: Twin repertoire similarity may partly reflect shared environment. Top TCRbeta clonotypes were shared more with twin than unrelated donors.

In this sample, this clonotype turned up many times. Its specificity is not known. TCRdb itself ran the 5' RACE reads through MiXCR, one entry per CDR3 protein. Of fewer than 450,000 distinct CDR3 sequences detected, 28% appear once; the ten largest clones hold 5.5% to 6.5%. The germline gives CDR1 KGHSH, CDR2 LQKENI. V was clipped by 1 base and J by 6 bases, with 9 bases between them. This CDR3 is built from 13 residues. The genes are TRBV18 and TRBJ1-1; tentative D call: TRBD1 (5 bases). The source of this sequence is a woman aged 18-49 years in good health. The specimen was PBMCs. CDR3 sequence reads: CASSPRGGSEAFF. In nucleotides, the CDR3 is TGTGCCAGCTCACCACGGGGCGGCTCTGAAGCTTTCTTT.